This T cell receptor (beta chain) was obtained from a study of blood T cell repertoires in COVID-19. Whole-study context: Samples representing acute and convalescent COVID-19 were sourced from the United States, Italy and Spain. The cDNA or gDNA used as material had been derived from T cells, B-cell-depleted T cells, or PBMCs.

Per the original methods: Nucleated cell number was recorded as an estimate derived from reference gene primer amplification. The method was immunoSEQ multiplex PCR; TCRdb's version includes in-frame clones alone and lacks a portion of them. That table supplies the V and J calls and clone size; D and trimming were determined from the DNA. The data show under 300,000 clones, 70% to 90% seen once. The germline V and J ends were trimmed by 2 bases and 3 bases, with 15 bases remaining between them. Germline values: CDR1 SGHRS, CDR2 YFSETQ. CDR3 length equals 15 residues. The sample taken for sequencing was peripheral blood. The rearrangement links TRBV5-1 to TRBJ2-7; no clear D. The TCR sequence derives from a woman in her sixties with active or convalescent COVID-19. CDR3 sequence reads: CASSLLDGTIYEQYF. The CDR3 DNA follows: TGCGCCAGCAGCTTACTTGATGGTACGATCTACGAGCAGTACTTC. The variable domain in full, with the rest retrieved from reference TRBV5-1 and TRBJ2-7, is KAGVTQTPRYLIKTRGQQVTLSCSPISGHRSVSWYQQTPGQGLQFLFEYFSETQRNKGNFPGRFSGRQFSNSRSEMNVSTLELGDSALYLCASSLLDGTIYEQYFGPGTRLTVT.